The rows below give T cell receptor beta chains drawn from one sample of a study of blood T cells in healthy people across ages. Using its own MiXCR run on the 5' RACE reads, TCRdb lists one record per CDR3 protein. The table includes 800,000 or so distinct CDR3 sequences, about 59% detected once. The sample was blood. The receptors derive from a man aged 30 to 39 in good health. The CDR3 runs from the conserved cysteine through the conserved F or W. Each record gives: V gene, J gene, CDR3 length, CDR3 protein.

V: TRBV20-1; J: TRBJ2-3; length: 12; CDR3: CSPGGGADTQYF
V: TRBV20-1; J: TRBJ2-7; length: 15; CDR3: CSARDFRLTSYEQYF
V: TRBV2; J: TRBJ1-5; length: 14; CDR3: CASAGGTGNQPQHF
V: TRBV9; J: TRBJ1-5; length: 15; CDR3: CASSVGIGGGQPQHF
V: TRBV4-3; J: TRBJ2-4; length: 15; CDR3: CASSPGQGPKNIQYF
V: TRBV15; J: TRBJ2-7; length: 16; CDR3: CATSREGLYPPYEQYF
V: TRBV29-1; J: TRBJ1-2; length: 13; CDR3: CSVRQGQGYGYTF
V: TRBV24-1; J: TRBJ2-1; length: 15; CDR3: CATSDLAGGNNEQFF
V: TRBV5-1; J: TRBJ2-1; length: 15; CDR3: CASSLGAGSYNEQFF
V: TRBV6-2/TRBV6-3; J: TRBJ1-1; length: 13; CDR3: CASTMGTITEAFF
V: TRBV6-6; J: NA; length: 13; CDR3: CATAGVGVHEQYF
V: TRBV6-2/TRBV6-3; J: TRBJ1-5; length: 14; CDR3: CASSYTGGNQPQHF
V: TRBV12-3/TRBV12-4; J: TRBJ2-7; length: 14; CDR3: CASSLWGVGYEQYF
V: TRBV27; J: NA; length: 15; CDR3: CASSLGWGARYEQYF
V: TRBV29-1; J: TRBJ1-2; length: 13; CDR3: CSVADGLNYGYTF
V: TRBV4-2; J: TRBJ2-3; length: 15; CDR3: CASSQVRGGVDTQYF
V: TRBV5-1; J: TRBJ2-3; length: 14; CDR3: CASSLEGTLDTQYF
V: TRBV28; J: TRBJ2-1; length: 17; CDR3: CASSPSPRTGRYNEQFF
V: TRBV4-3; J: TRBJ2-7; length: 14; CDR3: CASSPGTDLYEQYF
V: TRBV7-9; J: TRBJ2-4; length: 14; CDR3: CASNEEGSIYIQYF
V: TRBV28; J: TRBJ2-7; length: 17; CDR3: CASSPYGPGQGAYEQYF
V: TRBV7-8; J: TRBJ2-5; length: 13; CDR3: CASSRRQGGEQYF
V: TRBV29-1; J: TRBJ2-5; length: 15; CDR3: CSVPRASRPQETQYF
V: TRBV7-2; J: TRBJ2-1; length: 17; CDR3: CASSLGWELLVGLEQFF
V: TRBV12-3/TRBV12-4; J: TRBJ2-5; length: 17; CDR3: CASSNPSGGLSQETQYF
V: TRBV4-3; J: TRBJ2-3; length: 17; CDR3: CASSQFLVRDSTDTQYF
V: TRBV27; J: TRBJ2-1; length: 18; CDR3: CASTPGWDFPLQAGEQFF
V: TRBV12-3/TRBV12-4; J: TRBJ1-5; length: 15; CDR3: CASSFGQYSNQPQHF
V: TRBV7-2; J: TRBJ1-4; length: 16; CDR3: CASSGKDRVANEKLFF
V: TRBV13; J: TRBJ2-5; length: 15; CDR3: CASSLGTSYQETQYF
V: TRBV9; J: TRBJ1-4; length: 14; CDR3: CASSVGGGEEKLFF
V: TRBV18; J: TRBJ1-5; length: 15; CDR3: CASSPSGYSNQPQHF
V: TRBV24-1; J: TRBJ2-3; length: 15; CDR3: CATSDLTGETDTQYF
V: TRBV6-5; J: TRBJ2-2; length: 15; CDR3: CASSYGHSNTGELFF
V: TRBV3-1; J: NA; length: 14; CDR3: CASSQEGVVGEQYF
V: TRBV28; J: TRBJ2-7; length: 12; CDR3: CASSFLAHEQYF
V: TRBV6-2/TRBV6-3; J: TRBJ2-7; length: 13; CDR3: CASFGQGAYGQYF
V: TRBV29-1; J: TRBJ1-1; length: 13; CDR3: CSAGTAMNTEAFF
V: TRBV27; J: TRBJ2-1; length: 14; CDR3: CATRLGGDFNEQFF
V: TRBV20-1; J: TRBJ1-2; length: 12; CDR3: CSARAPGFSYTF
V: TRBV29-1; J: TRBJ2-3; length: 16; CDR3: CSGRPSLAGGRDTQYF
V: TRBV25-1; J: TRBJ2-7; length: 14; CDR3: CASSGGQGTYEQYF